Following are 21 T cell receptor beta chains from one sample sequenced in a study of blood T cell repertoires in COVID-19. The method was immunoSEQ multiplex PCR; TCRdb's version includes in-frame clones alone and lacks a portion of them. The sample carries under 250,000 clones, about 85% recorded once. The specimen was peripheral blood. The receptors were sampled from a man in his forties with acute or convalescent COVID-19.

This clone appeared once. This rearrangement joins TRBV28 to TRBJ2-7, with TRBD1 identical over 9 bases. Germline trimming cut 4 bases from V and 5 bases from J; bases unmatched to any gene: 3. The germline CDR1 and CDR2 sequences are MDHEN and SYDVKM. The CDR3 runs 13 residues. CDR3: CASSWGQGDEQYF. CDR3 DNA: TGTGCCAGCAGTTGGGGACAGGGAGACGAGCAGTACTTC.

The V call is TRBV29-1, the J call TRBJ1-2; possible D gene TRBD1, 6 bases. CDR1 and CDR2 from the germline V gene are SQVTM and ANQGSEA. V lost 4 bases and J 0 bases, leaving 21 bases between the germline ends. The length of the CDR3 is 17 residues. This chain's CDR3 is CSVVEGTRRGSNYGYTF. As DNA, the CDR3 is TGCAGCGTTGTGGAAGGGACACGCCGGGGCTCTAACTATGGCTACACCTTC.

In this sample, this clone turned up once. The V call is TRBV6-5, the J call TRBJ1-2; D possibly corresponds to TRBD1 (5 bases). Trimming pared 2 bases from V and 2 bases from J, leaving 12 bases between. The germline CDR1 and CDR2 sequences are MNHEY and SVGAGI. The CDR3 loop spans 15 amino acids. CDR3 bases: TGTGCCAGCAGTTACGGTTTGGGGGGGAACTATGGCTACACCTTC. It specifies CASSYGLGGNYGYTF.

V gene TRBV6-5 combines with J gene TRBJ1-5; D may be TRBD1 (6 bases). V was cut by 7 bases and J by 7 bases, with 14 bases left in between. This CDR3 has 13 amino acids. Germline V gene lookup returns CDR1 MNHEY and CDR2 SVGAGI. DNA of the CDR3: TGTGCCAGCAAGGGGGGGTCAAGGCAGCCCCAGCATTTT. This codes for CASKGGSRQPQHF.

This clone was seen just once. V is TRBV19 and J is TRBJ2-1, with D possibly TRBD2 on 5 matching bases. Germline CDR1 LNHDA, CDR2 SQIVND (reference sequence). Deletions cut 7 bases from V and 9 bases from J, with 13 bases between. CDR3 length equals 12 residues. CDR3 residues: CASTSLGLEQFF. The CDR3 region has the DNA TGTGCCAGTACCTCACTCGGACTTGAGCAGTTCTTC. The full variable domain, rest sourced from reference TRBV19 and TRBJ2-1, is DGGITQSPKYLFRKEGQNVTLSCEQNLNHDAMYWYRQDPGQGLRLIYYSQIVNDFQKGDIAEGYSVSREKKESFPLTVTSAQKNPTAFYLCASTSLGLEQFFGPGTRLTVL.

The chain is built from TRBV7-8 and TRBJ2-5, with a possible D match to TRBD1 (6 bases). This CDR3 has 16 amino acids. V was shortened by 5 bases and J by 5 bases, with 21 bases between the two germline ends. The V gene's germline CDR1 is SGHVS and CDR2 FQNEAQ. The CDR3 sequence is CASSPREGRGGETQYF. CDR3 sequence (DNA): TGTGCCAGCAGCCCCCGCGAAGGCAGGGGTGGCGAGACCCAGTACTTC.

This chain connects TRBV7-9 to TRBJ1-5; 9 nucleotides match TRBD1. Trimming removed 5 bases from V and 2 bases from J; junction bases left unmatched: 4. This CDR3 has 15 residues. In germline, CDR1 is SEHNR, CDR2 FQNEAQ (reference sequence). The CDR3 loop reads CASSPGQGGNQPQHF. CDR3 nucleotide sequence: TGTGCCAGCAGCCCGGGACAGGGTGGCAATCAGCCCCAGCATTTT.

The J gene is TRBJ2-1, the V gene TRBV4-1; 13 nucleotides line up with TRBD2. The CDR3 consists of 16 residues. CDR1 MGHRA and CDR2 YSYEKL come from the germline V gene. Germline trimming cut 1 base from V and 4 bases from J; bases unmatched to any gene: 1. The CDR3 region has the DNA TGCGCCAGCAGCCAAGGACTAGCGGGGGGATACAATGAGCAGTTCTTC. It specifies CASSQGLAGGYNEQFF.

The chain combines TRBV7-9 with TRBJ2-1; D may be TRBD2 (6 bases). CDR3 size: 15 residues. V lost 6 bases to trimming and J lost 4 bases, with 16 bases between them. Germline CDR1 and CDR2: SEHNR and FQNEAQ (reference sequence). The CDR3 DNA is TGTGCCAGCAGTCAAGGGAGGACGGCTTACAATGAGCAGTTCTTC. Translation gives CASSQGRTAYNEQFF.

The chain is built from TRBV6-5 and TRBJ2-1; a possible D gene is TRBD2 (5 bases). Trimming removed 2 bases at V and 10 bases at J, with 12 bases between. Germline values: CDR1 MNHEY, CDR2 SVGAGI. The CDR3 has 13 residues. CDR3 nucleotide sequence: TGTGCCAGCAGTTACAGCTTCGGCGGGGAGCAGTTCTTC. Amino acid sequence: CASSYSFGGEQFF.

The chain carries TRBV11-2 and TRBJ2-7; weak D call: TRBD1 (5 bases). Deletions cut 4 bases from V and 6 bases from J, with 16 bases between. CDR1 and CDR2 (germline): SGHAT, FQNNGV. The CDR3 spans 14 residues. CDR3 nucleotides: TGTGCCAGCAGCTCTGGGGCAGGGCCATTCGAGCAGTACTTC. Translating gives CASSSGAGPFEQYF.

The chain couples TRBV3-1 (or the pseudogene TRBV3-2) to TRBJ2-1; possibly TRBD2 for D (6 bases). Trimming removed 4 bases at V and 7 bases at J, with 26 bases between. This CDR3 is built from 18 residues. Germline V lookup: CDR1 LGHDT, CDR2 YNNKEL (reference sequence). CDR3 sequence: CASSLNTWRARLRNEQFF. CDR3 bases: TGTGCCAGCAGCCTCAATACTTGGAGGGCGCGTTTGAGGAATGAGCAGTTCTTC.

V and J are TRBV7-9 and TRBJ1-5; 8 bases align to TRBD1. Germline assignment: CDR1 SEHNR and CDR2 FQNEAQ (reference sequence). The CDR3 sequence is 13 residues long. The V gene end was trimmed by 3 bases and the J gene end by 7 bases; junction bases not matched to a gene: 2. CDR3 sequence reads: CASSLDRAQPQHF. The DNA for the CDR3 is TGTGCCAGCAGCTTGGACAGGGCACAGCCCCAGCATTTT.

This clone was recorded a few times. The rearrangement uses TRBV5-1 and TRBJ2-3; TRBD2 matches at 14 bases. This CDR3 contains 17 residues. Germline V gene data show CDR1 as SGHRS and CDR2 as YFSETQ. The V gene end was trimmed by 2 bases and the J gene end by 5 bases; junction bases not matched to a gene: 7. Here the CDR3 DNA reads TGCGCCAGCAGCTTCGGGACTAGCGGGGGTCGGGGAGATACGCAGTATTTT. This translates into CASSFGTSGGRGDTQYF.

CDR3 region: CASRLDRLNTGELFF. Written as DNA, the CDR3 is TGTGCCAGCAGGTTGGACAGGCTTAACACCGGGGAGCTGTTTTTT. The genes are TRBV27 and TRBJ2-2, with 7 bases that match TRBD1. V lost 6 bases, J lost 2 bases, and 6 bases stayed unmatched. CDR1 MNHEY and CDR2 SMNVEV come from the germline V gene (reference sequence). The CDR3 is made up of 15 amino acids.

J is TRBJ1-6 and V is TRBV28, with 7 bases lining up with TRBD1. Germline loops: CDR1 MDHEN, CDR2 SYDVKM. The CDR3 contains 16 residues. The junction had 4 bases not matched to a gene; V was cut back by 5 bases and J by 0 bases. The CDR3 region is CASSPGGSSYNSPLHF. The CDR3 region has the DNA TGTGCCAGCAGTCCAGGGGGGAGCTCCTATAATTCACCCCTCCACTTT.

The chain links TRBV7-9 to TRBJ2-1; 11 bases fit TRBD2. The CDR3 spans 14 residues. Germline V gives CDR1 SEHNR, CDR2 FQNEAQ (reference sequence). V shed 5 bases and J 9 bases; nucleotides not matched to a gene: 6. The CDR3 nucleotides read TGTGCCAGCAGCCCACTAGCGGGAGATCGTGAGCAGTTCTTC. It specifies CASSPLAGDREQFF.

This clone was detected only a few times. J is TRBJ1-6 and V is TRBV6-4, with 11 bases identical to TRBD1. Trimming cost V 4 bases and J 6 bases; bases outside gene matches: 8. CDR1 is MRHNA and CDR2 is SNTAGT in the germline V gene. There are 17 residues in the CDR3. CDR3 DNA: TGTGCCAGCAGTGCCCGGTCCGGGACAGGGGGTAATTCACCCCTCCACTTT. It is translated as CASSARSGTGGNSPLHF.

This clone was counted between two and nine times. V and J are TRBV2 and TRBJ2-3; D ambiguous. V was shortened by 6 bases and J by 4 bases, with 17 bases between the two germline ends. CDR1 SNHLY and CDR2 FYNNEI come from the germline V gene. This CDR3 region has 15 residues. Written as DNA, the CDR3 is TGTGCCAGCAGAGCCCTACTGTATCGGGCAGATACGCAGTATTTT. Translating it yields CASRALLYRADTQYF.

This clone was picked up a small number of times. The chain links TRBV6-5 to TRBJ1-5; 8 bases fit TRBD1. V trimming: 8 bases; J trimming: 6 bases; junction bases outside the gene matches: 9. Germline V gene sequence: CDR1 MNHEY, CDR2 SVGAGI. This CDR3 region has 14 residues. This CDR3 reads CASSFTGGGQPQHF. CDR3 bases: TGTGCCAGCTCCTTCACAGGGGGGGGTCAGCCCCAGCATTTT.

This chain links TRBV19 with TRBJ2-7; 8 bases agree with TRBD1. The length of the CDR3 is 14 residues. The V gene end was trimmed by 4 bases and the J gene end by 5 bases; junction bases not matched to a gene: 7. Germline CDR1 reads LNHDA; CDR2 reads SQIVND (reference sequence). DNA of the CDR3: TGTGCCAGTAGTACCGCGACAGGGGCCCACGAGCAGTACTTC. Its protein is CASSTATGAHEQYF.